Described below is a single T cell receptor (beta chain) sequence and its context. TCRdb's copy holds only in-frame clones and misses some; the assay was immunoSEQ multiplex PCR. The table has over 110,000 clones, approximately 80% seen once; the top ten hold roughly 4.3%. Germline assignment: CDR1 SGHAT and CDR2 FQNNGV. Trimming at V came to 0 bases and at J to 0 bases, leaving 6 bases not matched to a gene. There are 17 residues in the CDR3. The data were taken from a study of blood T cell repertoires in COVID-19. This clonotype was sampled from a man aged 45-65 years in a cohort exposed to, infected with or recovered from COVID-19 (not recorded which). This chain links TRBV11-2 with TRBJ1-1; TRBD1 agrees at 8 bases. Source material: PBMCs or T cells enriched from blood (not recorded which). The CDR3 DNA sequence: TGTGCCAGCAGCTTAGATTCCGGACAGGGTATGAACACTGAAGCTTTCTTT. Translated, it gives CASSLDSGQGMNTEAFF.